These T cell receptor beta chains were read from a single sample in a study of blood T cell repertoires in COVID-19. Libraries were prepared by immunoSEQ multiplex PCR; TCRdb keeps only in-frame clonotypes and omits some of them. Of 270,000 or so clones detected, around nine tenths appear once; the ten largest clones hold over 8%. Sequencing was done on a sample of peripheral blood. All receptors come from a middle-aged man with active or convalescent COVID-19. Both conserved end residues are trimmed from each CDR3. Rows give clone size only sometimes, using once, few, many, or a class for an expanded clone.

v_gene: TRBV19
j_gene: TRBJ2-7
abundance: .
CDR3aa: ASKEGVVIPYEQY

v_gene: TRBV4-1
j_gene: TRBJ2-7
abundance: .
CDR3aa: ASSHPGLAAYEQY

v_gene: TRBV6-5
j_gene: TRBJ2-1
abundance: .
CDR3aa: ASSYSSDSYNEQF

v_gene: TRBV24-1
j_gene: TRBJ2-3
abundance: .
CDR3aa: ATSDPSGGAADTQY

v_gene: TRBV3-1/TRBV3-2
j_gene: TRBJ2-7
abundance: .
CDR3aa: ASSPGLAGSYEQY

v_gene: TRBV14
j_gene: TRBJ2-3
abundance: once
CDR3aa: ASSQARVFTDTQY

v_gene: TRBV27
j_gene: TRBJ1-2
abundance: few
CDR3aa: ASTTPGQGFGYT

v_gene: TRBV29-1
j_gene: TRBJ2-7
abundance: .
CDR3aa: STRDSGYEQY

v_gene: TRBV18
j_gene: TRBJ2-1
abundance: .
CDR3aa: ASSPVKAGGSNEQF

v_gene: TRBV29-1
j_gene: TRBJ2-5
abundance: .
CDR3aa: SADRGRETQY

v_gene: TRBV7-9
j_gene: TRBJ2-2
abundance: .
CDR3aa: ASSLGGGESTGELF

v_gene: TRBV11-2
j_gene: TRBJ2-7
abundance: .
CDR3aa: ASSTGTGNEQY

v_gene: TRBV27
j_gene: TRBJ1-4
abundance: .
CDR3aa: ASRTGWAATNEKLF

v_gene: TRBV25-1
j_gene: TRBJ1-2
abundance: .
CDR3aa: ASSEQTGTDHYGYT

v_gene: TRBV5-5
j_gene: TRBJ1-1
abundance: .
CDR3aa: ASSFYTGEAF

v_gene: TRBV11-3
j_gene: TRBJ2-1
abundance: .
CDR3aa: ASSLRRARGSGEQF

v_gene: TRBV5-1
j_gene: TRBJ1-4
abundance: .
CDR3aa: ASSLLGTTNEKLF

v_gene: TRBV30
j_gene: TRBJ1-6
abundance: few
CDR3aa: AWDPQGLNSPLH

v_gene: TRBV4-1
j_gene: TRBJ2-3
abundance: .
CDR3aa: ASSQTGEGTDTQY

v_gene: TRBV2
j_gene: TRBJ2-7
abundance: few
CDR3aa: ASNGQGPYEQY

v_gene: TRBV19
j_gene: TRBJ2-1
abundance: .
CDR3aa: ASSNQVITNEQF

v_gene: TRBV10-2
j_gene: TRBJ1-5
abundance: .
CDR3aa: ASSERRGSQPQH

v_gene: TRBV19
j_gene: TRBJ2-1
abundance: .
CDR3aa: ASSIEDLNRGGNEQF

v_gene: TRBV24-1
j_gene: TRBJ2-2
abundance: .
CDR3aa: ATSESTSAGELF

v_gene: TRBV6-5
j_gene: TRBJ1-1
abundance: .
CDR3aa: ASRRGQGGAF

v_gene: TRBV7-2
j_gene: TRBJ2-1
abundance: .
CDR3aa: ASRLSRGNYNEQF

v_gene: TRBV18
j_gene: TRBJ2-3
abundance: .
CDR3aa: ASSLRDRVDTQY

v_gene: TRBV11-2
j_gene: TRBJ1-3
abundance: once
CDR3aa: ASSFSSGGNTIY

v_gene: TRBV10-3
j_gene: TRBJ1-3
abundance: .
CDR3aa: AIRNRAGNTIY

v_gene: TRBV10-2
j_gene: TRBJ2-7
abundance: .
CDR3aa: ASSEAYEQY

v_gene: TRBV10-3
j_gene: TRBJ1-2
abundance: .
CDR3aa: AISPQGTNYGYT

v_gene: TRBV7-9
j_gene: TRBJ1-1
abundance: .
CDR3aa: ASSPYGTEAF

v_gene: TRBV11-2
j_gene: TRBJ1-6
abundance: .
CDR3aa: ASSLDPGGNSPLH

v_gene: TRBV5-6
j_gene: TRBJ2-1
abundance: .
CDR3aa: ASSLAGSHNEQF

v_gene: TRBV11-2
j_gene: TRBJ2-1
abundance: .
CDR3aa: ASSSDRPNEQF

v_gene: TRBV5-8
j_gene: TRBJ2-1
abundance: .
CDR3aa: ASSLPPEVDFYNEQF

v_gene: TRBV5-1
j_gene: TRBJ2-2
abundance: few
CDR3aa: ASSSGLAGGNTGELF

v_gene: TRBV7-9
j_gene: TRBJ1-2
abundance: .
CDR3aa: ASRAGQGNYGYT

v_gene: TRBV4-1
j_gene: TRBJ1-1
abundance: .
CDR3aa: ASSAGQGKDTEAF

v_gene: TRBV7-9
j_gene: TRBJ2-3
abundance: .
CDR3aa: ASSSPDISTDTQY

v_gene: TRBV6-6
j_gene: TRBJ2-7
abundance: .
CDR3aa: ASSSLTSGGPNEQY

v_gene: TRBV5-1
j_gene: TRBJ2-1
abundance: .
CDR3aa: ASSLTWTVNEQF

v_gene: TRBV18
j_gene: TRBJ1-5
abundance: .
CDR3aa: ASSSGTGGQGDQPQH

v_gene: TRBV2
j_gene: TRBJ1-4
abundance: once
CDR3aa: ASSEFDRGRGKLF

v_gene: TRBV9
j_gene: TRBJ2-2
abundance: .
CDR3aa: ASSPRDRPNTGELF

v_gene: TRBV24-1
j_gene: TRBJ2-5
abundance: .
CDR3aa: ATSDTHGETQY

v_gene: TRBV23-1
j_gene: TRBJ1-2
abundance: .
CDR3aa: ASSPTRWSRVNYGYT

v_gene: TRBV9
j_gene: TRBJ1-3
abundance: .
CDR3aa: ASSVGLPGNSGNTIY

v_gene: TRBV3-1/TRBV3-2
j_gene: TRBJ2-7
abundance: .
CDR3aa: ASSQVPGPSYEQY